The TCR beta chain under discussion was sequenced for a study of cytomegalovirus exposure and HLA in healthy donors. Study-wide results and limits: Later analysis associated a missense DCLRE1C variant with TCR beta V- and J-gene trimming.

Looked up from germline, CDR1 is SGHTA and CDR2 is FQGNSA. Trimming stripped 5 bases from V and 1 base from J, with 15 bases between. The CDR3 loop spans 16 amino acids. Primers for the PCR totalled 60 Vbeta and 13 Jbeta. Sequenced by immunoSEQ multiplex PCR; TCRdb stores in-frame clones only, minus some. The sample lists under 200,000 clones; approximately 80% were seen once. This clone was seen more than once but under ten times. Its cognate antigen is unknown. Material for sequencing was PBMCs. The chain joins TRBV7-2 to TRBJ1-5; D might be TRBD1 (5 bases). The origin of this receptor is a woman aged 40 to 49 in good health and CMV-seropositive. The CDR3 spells CASSPSAGSSNQPQHF. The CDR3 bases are TGTGCCAGCAGCCCGTCAGCAGGGTCCAGCAATCAGCCCCAGCATTTT.